The next 3 T cell receptor beta chains were all read from a single sample in a study of T cell changes during pregnancy in multiple sclerosis (dated by TCRdb to 2018 to 2020). Library construction relied on the immunoSEQ multiplex PCR assay. Not all clones reach the TCRdb copy of this immuneACCESS table, which keeps in-frame sequences only. Checked studies attribute under half of the gap to unresolved V genes and leave the rest unexplained. The sample contains tens of thousands of clones, 90% of them found a single time. The ten largest clones take up about 3.1% of the sample. Sequenced here: peripheral blood, sampled in the first trimester of pregnancy. The receptors were gathered from a female donor in good health, enrolled as a control in a pregnancy study.

The chain uses TRBV11-2 and TRBJ1-1; D unresolved. Germline CDR1 is SGHAT and CDR2 is FQNNGV. The V end was cut by 2 bases, the J end by 4 bases, with 20 bases between. The CDR3 extends over 17 amino acids. The CDR3 nucleotides are TGTGCCAGCAGCTTAAGTTGGATTTACCGGGGAAGCACTGAAGCTTTCTTT. It translates to CASSLSWIYRGSTEAFF.

The rearrangement uses TRBV19 and TRBJ1-1; D gene uncertain. The V gene's germline CDR1 is LNHDA and CDR2 SQIVND (reference sequence). CDR3 length: 11 residues. The V gene lost 5 bases and the J gene lost 5 bases, with 6 bases spanning the gap. As DNA, the CDR3 is TGTGCCAGTAGTCCCGGGACTGAAGCTTTCTTT. It yields the protein CASSPGTEAFF.

V gene TRBV7-2 combines with J gene TRBJ1-2, with D perhaps TRBD1 (5 bases). Trimming removed 9 bases from V and 5 bases from J, with 16 bases in between. The CDR3 is made up of 13 amino acids. CDR1 is SGHTA, CDR2 FQGNSA, per germline. The CDR3 bases are TGTGCCAGTAGTAAGGCAGGACATTATGGCTACACCTTC. It yields the protein CASSKAGHYGYTF.